Listed here is a single TCR beta chain. The data derive from a study of blood T cell repertoires in COVID-19. In the study overall: The samples span acute and convalescent COVID-19 from the United States, Italy and Spain. Nucleic acid was either cDNA or gDNA, and it came from T cells, B-cell-depleted T cells, or PBMCs.

Per the study methods: Estimation of nucleated cell counts relied on the amplification of reference gene primers. The data were produced by immunoSEQ multiplex PCR, yet TCRdb's version contains in-frame clones alone and is incomplete. From that table come the V and J calls and clone size; the DNA was used to work out D and trimming. The sample includes fewer than 150,000 clones, around 90% seen only once; the top ten take roughly 8%. Material: peripheral blood. This receptor was taken from a human donor in a cohort sampled during active COVID-19.

CDR3 bases: TGTGCCAGCAGTCGACTAGCGGGGCCGCTCACAGATACGCAGTATTTT. This translates into CASSRLAGPLTDTQYF. This chain uses TRBV6-6 with TRBJ2-3; 11 bases are shared with TRBD2. This CDR3 contains 16 residues. V shed 5 bases, J shed 2 bases, and the junction held 6 bases outside the gene matches. Germline CDR1 is MNHNY and CDR2 is SVGAGI (reference sequence).